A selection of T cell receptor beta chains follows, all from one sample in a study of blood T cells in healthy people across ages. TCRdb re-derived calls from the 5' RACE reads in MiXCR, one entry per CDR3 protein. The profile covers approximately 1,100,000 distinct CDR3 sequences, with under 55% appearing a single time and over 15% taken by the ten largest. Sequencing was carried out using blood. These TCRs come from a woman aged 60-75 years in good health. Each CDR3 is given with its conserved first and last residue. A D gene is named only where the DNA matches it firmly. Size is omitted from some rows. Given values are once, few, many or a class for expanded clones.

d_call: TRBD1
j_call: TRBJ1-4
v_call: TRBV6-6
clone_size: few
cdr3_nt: TGTGCCAGCAGTTCGCCCGGGACAGATGAAAAACTGTTTTTT
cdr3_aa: CASSSPGTDEKLFF

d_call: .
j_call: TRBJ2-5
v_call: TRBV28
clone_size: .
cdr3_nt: TGTGCCAGCAGTAGCCTCCAGCTTCAAGAGACCCAGTACTTC
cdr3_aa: CASSSLQLQETQYF

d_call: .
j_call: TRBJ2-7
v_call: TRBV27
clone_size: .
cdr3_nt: TGTGCCAGCAGTTTCATAGCGTCGCAGTACGAGCAGTACTTC
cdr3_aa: CASSFIASQYEQYF

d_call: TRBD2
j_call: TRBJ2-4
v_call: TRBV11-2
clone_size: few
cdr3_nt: TGTGCCAGCAGCCGACCCCCTGGGACTAGCGGGAGAGGTGTCATTCAGTACTTC
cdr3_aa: CASSRPPGTSGRGVIQYF

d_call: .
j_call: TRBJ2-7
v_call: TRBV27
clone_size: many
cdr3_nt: TGTGCCAGCAGTCCGCTCGCTGACTACTCGGACTACGAGCAGTACTTC
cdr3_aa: CASSPLADYSDYEQYF

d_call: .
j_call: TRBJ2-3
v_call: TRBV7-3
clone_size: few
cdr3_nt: TGTGCCAGCAGCTTTCGGGGGGCCGGCACAGATACGCAGTATTTT
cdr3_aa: CASSFRGAGTDTQYF

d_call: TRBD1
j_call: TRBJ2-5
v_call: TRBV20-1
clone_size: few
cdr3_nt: TGCAGTGCGTTGAGGGGACAGGGTGGTTCGAGCGGACACCAAGAGACCCAGTACTTC
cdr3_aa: CSALRGQGGSSGHQETQYF

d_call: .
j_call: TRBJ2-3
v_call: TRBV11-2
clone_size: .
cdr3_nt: TGTGCCAGCACCCAGTCTGGGAGCACAGATACGCAGTATTTT
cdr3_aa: CASTQSGSTDTQYF

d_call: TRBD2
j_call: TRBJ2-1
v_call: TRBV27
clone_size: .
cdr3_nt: TGTGCCAGCAGTTTCACCCTAATAGCGGGTAGCTCCTACAATGAGCAGTTCTTC
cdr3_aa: CASSFTLIAGSSYNEQFF

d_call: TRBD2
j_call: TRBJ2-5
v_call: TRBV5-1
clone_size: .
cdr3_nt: TGCGCCAGCAGCTTCCAGGGAGGGAAGGAGACCCAGTACTTC
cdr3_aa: CASSFQGGKETQYF

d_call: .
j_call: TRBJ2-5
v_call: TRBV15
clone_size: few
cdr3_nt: TGTGCCACCCGTATCCCCGGCCTAGCGGAGACCCAGTACTTC
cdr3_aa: CATRIPGLAETQYF

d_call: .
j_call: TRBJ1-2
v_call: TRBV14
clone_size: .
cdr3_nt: TGTGCCAGCAGCCAAGCGGGCAGGGCCCTTAGGGGCTACACCTTC
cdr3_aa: CASSQAGRALRGYTF

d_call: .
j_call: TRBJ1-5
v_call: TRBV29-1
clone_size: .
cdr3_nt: TGCAGCGCAGGCGGGGGGGGCAATCAGCCCCAGCATTTT
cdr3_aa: CSAGGGGNQPQHF

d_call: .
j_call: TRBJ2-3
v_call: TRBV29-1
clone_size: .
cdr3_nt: TGCAGCGCTGAGGAGGACACCCGGGGCCCAGATACGCAGTATTTT
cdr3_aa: CSAEEDTRGPDTQYF

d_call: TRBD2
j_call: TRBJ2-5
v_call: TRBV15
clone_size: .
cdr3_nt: TGTGCCACCAGCAGAGATAGGACTAGCGCATTGCCCCTGGAGCAGTACTTC
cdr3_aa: CATSRDRTSALPLEQYF

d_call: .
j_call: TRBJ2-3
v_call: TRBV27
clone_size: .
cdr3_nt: TGTGCCAGCAGTGTAAGATGGACTTCTAGCACAGATACGCAGTATTTT
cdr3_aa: CASSVRWTSSTDTQYF

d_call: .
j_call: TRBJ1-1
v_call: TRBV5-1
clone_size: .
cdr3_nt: TGCGCCAGCAGCTTACAGGGAGGCTGGAACACTGAAGCTTTCTTT
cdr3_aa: CASSLQGGWNTEAFF

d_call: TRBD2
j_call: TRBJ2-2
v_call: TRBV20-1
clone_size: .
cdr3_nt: TGCAGTGCTCACCCCATGACTAGCGTGAACACCGGGGAGCTGTTTTTT
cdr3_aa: CSAHPMTSVNTGELFF

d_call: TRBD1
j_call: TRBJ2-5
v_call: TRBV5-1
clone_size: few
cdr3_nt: TGCGCCAGCAGCTTGCTTGGGACAGGAGACAATGAGCAGTACTTC
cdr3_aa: CASSLLGTGDNEQYF

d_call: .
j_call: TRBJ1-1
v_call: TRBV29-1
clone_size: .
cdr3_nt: TGCAGCGTTGAACCCCCCTCGCGGCCGGCGGCTTTCTTT
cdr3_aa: CSVEPPSRPAAFF

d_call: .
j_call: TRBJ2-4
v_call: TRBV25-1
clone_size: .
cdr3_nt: TGTGCCAGCAGTGCCCTAGCCAAAAACATTCAGTACTTC
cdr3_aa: CASSALAKNIQYF

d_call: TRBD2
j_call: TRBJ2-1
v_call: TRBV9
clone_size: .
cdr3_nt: TGTGCCAGCAGCGTAGGGGCTAGCGGGCTCTACAATGAGCAGTTCTTC
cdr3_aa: CASSVGASGLYNEQFF